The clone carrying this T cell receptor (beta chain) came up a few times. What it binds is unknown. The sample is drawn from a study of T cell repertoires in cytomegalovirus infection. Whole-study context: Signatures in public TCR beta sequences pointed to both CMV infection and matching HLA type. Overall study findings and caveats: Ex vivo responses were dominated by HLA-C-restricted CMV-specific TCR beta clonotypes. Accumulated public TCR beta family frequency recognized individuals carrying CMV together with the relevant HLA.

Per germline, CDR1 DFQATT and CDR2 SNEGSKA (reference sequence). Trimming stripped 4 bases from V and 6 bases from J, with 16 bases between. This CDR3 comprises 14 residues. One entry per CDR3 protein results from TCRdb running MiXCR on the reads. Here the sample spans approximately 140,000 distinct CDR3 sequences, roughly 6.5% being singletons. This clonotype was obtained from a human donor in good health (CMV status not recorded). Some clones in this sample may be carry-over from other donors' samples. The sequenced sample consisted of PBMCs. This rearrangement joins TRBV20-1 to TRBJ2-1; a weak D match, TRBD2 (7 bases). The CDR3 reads CSAIAGRGGNEQFF. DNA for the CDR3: TGCAGTGCTATTGCGGGGAGGGGGGGCAATGAGCAGTTCTTC.